This TCR beta chain was sequenced in a study of vaccination and CD4 T cells after COVID-19. Germline assignment: CDR1 MNHNS and CDR2 SASEGT. V lost 6 bases, J lost 7 bases, and 18 bases lay in between. The CDR3 is 14 amino acids. TCRdb reprocessed the PCR reads via MiXCR and lists one record per CDR3 protein. The sample carries some 14,000 distinct CDR3 sequences, 69% recorded once. This clonotype was found a few times. The receptor was derived from a human donor who had recovered from COVID-19. The input for sequencing was CD4+ T cells from blood, taken after SARS-CoV-2 vaccination. The chain joins TRBV6-1 to TRBJ1-2, with D tentatively TRBD1 (6 bases). CDR3 region: CASRPVSGGGGYTF. In nucleotides, the CDR3 is TGTGCCAGCAGGCCCGTTAGCGGGGGCGGTGGCTACACCTTC.